These 8 T cell receptor beta chains were all obtained from the same sample, sequenced in a study of OX40 agonist ivuxolimab in advanced cancers. The data were produced by immunoSEQ multiplex PCR, yet TCRdb's version contains in-frame clones alone and is incomplete. The sample lists about 79,000 clones; around 85% were seen once. This specimen was CD4+ or CD8+ T cells sorted from blood, taken in a trial of the OX40 agonist ivuxolimab. These receptor sequences come from an adult with an advanced solid tumor such as melanoma, head and neck, liver or kidney cancer.

This clone was recorded only once. CDR3 sequence: CASSLAALRNTGELFF. The CDR3 DNA reads TGCGCCAGCAGCTTGGCCGCACTAAGAAACACCGGGGAGCTGTTTTTT. This chain joins TRBV5-1 and TRBJ2-2, with D unclear. The CDR3 length is 16 residues. CDR1 and CDR2 (germline): SGHRS, YFSETQ. Trimming left V 0 bases short and J 2 bases short, with 11 bases between.

In DNA, the CDR3 is TGTGCCAGCAGCGCTCTAGCGGGAGGGGTTGAGCAGTTCTTC. This codes for CASSALAGGVEQFF. This rearrangement joins TRBV7-9 to TRBJ2-1; the match to TRBD2 covers 12 bases. This CDR3 contains 14 residues. J gave up 9 bases and V 5 bases, and 5 bases lay outside the gene matches. From germline, CDR1 is SEHNR and CDR2 FQNEAQ (reference sequence). The variable domain in full, with the rest retrieved from reference TRBV7-9 and TRBJ2-1, is DTGVSQNPRHKITKRGQNVTFRCDPISEHNRLYWYRQTLGQGPEFLTYFQNEAQLEKSRLLSDRFSAERPKGSFSTLEIQRTEQGDSAMYLCASSALAGGVEQFFGPGTRLTVL.

The chain links TRBV27 to TRBJ2-1; TRBD1 is a possible D gene (5 bases). Between the trimmed V and J ends, which lost 5 bases and 7 bases, there was a span of 21 bases. CDR3 length equals 16 residues. Germline CDR1 MNHEY, CDR2 SMNVEV (reference sequence). This CDR3 reads CASSPLGRSKGNEQFF. The CDR3 DNA reads as TGTGCCAGCAGTCCTCTGGGGCGGTCTAAGGGGAATGAGCAGTTCTTC.

The V and J genes are TRBV7-9 and TRBJ2-7; TRBD1 agrees at 10 bases. The CDR3 has 15 residues. With V trimmed by 5 bases and J by 2 bases, 6 bases remained unmatched. CDR1 is SEHNR and CDR2 is FQNEAQ in the germline V gene (reference sequence). In DNA, the CDR3 is TGTGCCAGCAGCGGGGACAGGGGTGTAACCTACGAGCAGTACTTC. The encoded protein is CASSGDRGVTYEQYF.

The chain recombines TRBV19 with TRBJ1-3; 7 bases fit TRBD1. This CDR3 comprises 15 residues. The V gene end was trimmed by 1 base and the J gene end by 4 bases; junction bases not matched to a gene: 4. CDR1 is LNHDA and CDR2 is SQIVND in the germline V gene (reference sequence). This chain's CDR3 is CASSIVGTEGNTIYF. Here the CDR3 DNA reads TGTGCCAGTAGTATAGTTGGGACAGAAGGAAACACCATATATTTT. The full variable domain, rest sourced from reference TRBV19 and TRBJ1-3, is DGGITQSPKYLFRKEGQNVTLSCEQNLNHDAMYWYRQDPGQGLRLIYYSQIVNDFQKGDIAEGYSVSREKKESFPLTVTSAQKNPTAFYLCASSIVGTEGNTIYFGEGSWLTVV.

This chain joins TRBV7-2 and TRBJ2-7; the match to TRBD1 covers 11 bases. The CDR3 sequence is 17 residues long. V dropped 3 bases and J dropped 7; count of bases not matched to a gene: 14. Germline CDR1 reads SGHTA; CDR2 reads FQGNSA. The CDR3 spells CASSLDRDRGAEGEQYF. The CDR3 DNA is TGTGCCAGCAGCTTGGATCGGGACAGGGGGGCAGAGGGAGAGCAGTACTTC.

The V and J genes are TRBV21-1 and TRBJ2-5; the D segment call TRBD1 is taken from the table without a DNA check. TRBV21-1 constitutes a pseudogene. The CDR3 contains 17 residues. The CDR3 is CASSKVVGQVPKETQYF. In DNA form, the CDR3 reads TGTGCCAGCAGCAAAGTAGTCGGACAGGTCCCAAAAGAGACCCAGTACTTC.

This rearrangement joins TRBV2 to TRBJ1-5; maybe TRBD1 (5 bases). CDR1 is SNHLY and CDR2 is FYNNEI in the germline V gene. The CDR3 consists of 16 residues. Trimming removed 0 bases from V and 3 bases from J, with 12 bases in between. Written as DNA, the CDR3 is TGTGCCAGCAGTGAAGCGCTTCAAGGGGCCAATCAGCCCCAGCATTTT. The encoded protein is CASSEALQGANQPQHF.